What follows are 29 T cell receptor beta chains derived from one specimen sequenced in a study of regulatory T cells in long-lasting Graves disease. Time point described: newly diagnosed GD, antithyroid drugs for less than 3 months. There was RNA extracted from PBMCs, and the TCR library was made from it. Building the TCR beta libraries relied on iRepertoire HTBI primers, and CDR3 regions underwent Arm-PCR. TCRdb itself ran the multiplex PCR reads through MiXCR, one entry per CDR3 protein. The sample lists some 330,000 distinct CDR3 sequences; 10% to 15% were seen once. These sequences were also reported in another study, on T cells in Graves' hyperthyroidism and ophthalmopathy.

The starting material was peripheral blood mononuclear cells (PBMCs), obtained at new diagnosis, from a patient treated with antithyroid drugs. These receptor sequences come from a woman aged 18-29 years with Graves disease.

This clonotype was counted a few times. V gene TRBV7-2 combines with J gene TRBJ1-1; TRBD1 agrees at 11 bases. CDR1 SGHTA and CDR2 FQGNSA come from the germline V gene. With 5 bases clipped from V and 4 bases from J, the junction kept 18 bases outside the gene matches. The CDR3 contains 19 residues. CDR3 DNA: TGTGCCAGCAGCCGAATAGTCACCATAACCGGGACAGGGGGCACTGAAGCTTTCTTT. As protein: CASSRIVTITGTGGTEAFF. The full variable domain, its missing parts supplied by reference TRBV7-2 and TRBJ1-1, is GAGVSQSPSNKVTEKGKDVELRCDPISGHTALYWYRQSLGQGLEFLIYFQGNSAPDKSGLPSDRFSAERTGGSVSTLTIQRTQQEDSAVYLCASSRIVTITGTGGTEAFFGQGTRLTVV.

The chain joins TRBV6-2 or TRBV6-3 to TRBJ1-1; D is ambiguous. Germline loops: CDR1 MNHEY, CDR2 SVGEGT. Trimming left V 3 bases short and J 4 bases short, with 9 bases between. The CDR3 is 13 residues long. The CDR3 bases are TGTGCCAGCAGTTATGGAGAGGGCACTGAAGCTTTCTTT. Translated, it gives CASSYGEGTEAFF.

The table lists this clonotype with many counts. V usage is TRBV6-1 and J usage is TRBJ2-2, with D perhaps being TRBD1 or TRBD2 (5 bases each). Trimming stripped 6 bases from V and 9 bases from J, with 17 bases between. The CDR3 is 14 amino acids. CDR1 is MNHNS and CDR2 is SASEGT in the germline V gene. CDR3 sequence: CASREPGPGRELFF. CDR3 in DNA: TGTGCCAGCAGAGAACCGGGGCCTGGTAGGGAGCTGTTTTTT.

The sample holds many counts of this clonotype. The V gene is TRBV7-2, the J gene TRBJ2-7; D remains unclear. The germline V and J ends were trimmed by 4 bases and 6 bases, with 10 bases remaining between them. CDR3 length: 12 residues. Germline V lookup: CDR1 SGHTA, CDR2 FQGNSA. The CDR3 here is CASSSPGLEQYF. The CDR3 DNA reads as TGTGCCAGCAGCTCCCCAGGTCTCGAGCAGTACTTC.

This clonotype was seen at least ten times. The V and J genes are TRBV20-1 and TRBJ1-1; D is unclear. CDR3 size: 15 residues. Deletions cut 1 base from V and 11 bases from J, with 23 bases between. Germline values: CDR1 DFQATT, CDR2 SNEGSKA (reference sequence). The CDR3 region has the DNA TGCAGTGCTAGAGTTCGGCCAGAGGGAGTACCTCTGGCTTTCTTT. This encodes CSARVRPEGVPLAFF.

This clonotype was recorded many times. This chain's CDR3 is CSARGSLWGTEAFF. Written as DNA, the CDR3 is TGCAGTGCTAGAGGTTCCCTTTGGGGCACTGAAGCTTTCTTT. The chain couples TRBV20-1 to TRBJ1-1; D not certain. V dropped 1 base and J dropped 4 bases, with 13 bases sitting between them. The germline V gene has CDR1 DFQATT and CDR2 SNEGSKA (reference sequence). The CDR3 is 14 amino acids.

Details on this clonotype: At one end, the junction sequence differs from germline, possibly due to a read error. The V and J genes are TRBV7-3 and TRBJ1-1; no definite D call. The CDR3 has 14 amino acids. CDR1 and CDR2 (germline): SGHTA, FQGTGA. The CDR3 nucleotides are TGTGCCAGCAGCCTAACATATATGAACACTGAAGCTTTCTTT. Its translation: CASSLTYMNTEAFF.

This clonotype was counted a single time. At one boundary the junction diverges from the germline segment, which might be a read error. V is TRBV9 and J is TRBJ1-2, with D possibly TRBD1 on 6 matching bases. CDR3 length: 14 residues. Germline V gene data show CDR1 as SGDLS and CDR2 as YYNGEE. In DNA form, the CDR3 reads TGTGTCAGCTCCCTGACGGGGGCCGGCTATGGCTACACCTTC. It translates to CVSSLTGAGYGYTF.

The sample holds many counts of this clonotype. This chain joins TRBV6-2 or TRBV6-3 and TRBJ1-2, with D perhaps matching TRBD1 (5 bases). Germline V gene sequence: CDR1 MNHEY, CDR2 SVGEGT. The CDR3 has 13 amino acids. Trimming cost V 10 bases and J 1 base, with 13 bases left between them. DNA of the CDR3: TGTGCCACCGCGGGACTTGATAACTATGGCTACACCTTC. Its translation is CATAGLDNYGYTF.

This clonotype was seen many times. V usage is TRBV7-9 and J usage is TRBJ1-5; D is undetermined. V was shortened by 1 base and J by 0 bases, with 13 bases between the two germline ends. Germline V gene lookup returns CDR1 SEHNR and CDR2 FQNEAQ (reference sequence). The CDR3 loop spans 17 amino acids. The CDR3 is CASSLEERDFSNQPQHF. CDR3 nucleotide sequence: TGTGCCAGCAGCTTAGAAGAGCGGGATTTTAGCAATCAGCCCCAGCATTTT.

The count of this clonotype is one. A much larger clone sits a single nucleotide away, making a read error possible. V usage is TRBV7-8 and J usage is TRBJ2-1; D is undetermined. This CDR3 has 18 amino acids. The V gene lost 2 bases and the J gene lost 13 bases, with 30 bases spanning the gap. Germline-derived CDR1 and CDR2 are SGHVS and FQNEAQ. The CDR3 nucleotides are TGTGCCAGCAGCTTAATTTTGAGGTCAAGAAAATTACAAGAGACCCAGTTCTTC. This encodes CASSLILRSRKLQETQFF.

This clonotype was seen ten or more times. This chain links TRBV11-2 with TRBJ1-2; 7 nucleotides match TRBD1. V lost 1 base to trimming and J lost 8 bases; unmatched junction nucleotides: 7. Germline CDR1 reads SGHAT; CDR2 reads FQNNGV. The CDR3 extends over 14 amino acids. CDR3 sequence reads: CASSLVPEGGGYTF. The CDR3 DNA sequence: TGTGCCAGCAGCTTAGTTCCCGAAGGGGGCGGCTACACCTTC.

The chain recombines TRBV19 with TRBJ2-7, with a possible D match to TRBD1 (5 bases). CDR3 length: 15 amino acids. The germline V gene has CDR1 LNHDA and CDR2 SQIVND (reference sequence). V lost 3 bases to trimming and J lost 6 bases, with 18 bases between them. DNA of the CDR3: TGTGCCAGTAGTATGGTTGGGGCGGATTCGAGCGAGCAGTACTTC. Its translation: CASSMVGADSSEQYF.

The table lists this clonotype with a few counts. The V call is TRBV3-1, the J call TRBJ2-1, with 14 bases fitting TRBD2. The CDR3 consists of 20 residues. J gave up 7 bases and V 0 bases, and 14 bases lay outside the gene matches. Germline CDR1 LGHDT, CDR2 YNNKEL (reference sequence). Here the CDR3 reads CASSQDRLRMTSGRANEQFF. The CDR3 nucleotides read TGTGCCAGCAGCCAAGATAGATTAAGGATGACTAGCGGGAGGGCAAATGAGCAGTTCTTC.

This clonotype was seen many times. This chain uses TRBV20-1 with TRBJ2-5; 7 bases align to TRBD2. Germline trimming cut 5 bases from V and 1 base from J; bases unmatched to any gene: 1. The CDR3 covers 12 residues. The germline CDR1 and CDR2 sequences are DFQATT and SNEGSKA (reference sequence). CDR3 protein: CSALAVQETQYF. In DNA, the CDR3 is TGCAGTGCTCTAGCGGTCCAAGAGACCCAGTACTTC.

Many counts were recorded for this clonotype. The chain has TRBV27 and TRBJ2-1; TRBD1 matches at 10 bases. Germline V gene lookup returns CDR1 MNHEY and CDR2 SMNVEV (reference sequence). The V gene end was trimmed by 0 bases and the J gene end by 5 bases; junction bases not matched to a gene: 4. This CDR3 has 16 residues. The CDR3 here is CASSLSWTGGNNEQFF. CDR3 nucleotides: TGTGCCAGCAGTTTATCTTGGACAGGGGGGAACAATGAGCAGTTCTTC.

This clonotype came up a few times. This chain joins TRBV6-1 and TRBJ1-1; 7 bases are shared with TRBD1. Germline-derived CDR1 and CDR2 are MNHNS and SASEGT. The CDR3 has 13 amino acids. The J segment lost 1 base and the V segment lost 8 bases, leaving 4 bases of the junction unmatched. CDR3: CASGTATNTEAFF. CDR3 sequence (DNA): TGTGCCAGCGGGACAGCTACGAACACTGAAGCTTTCTTT.

This clonotype was counted only a few times. Because it lacks the conserved phenylalanine or tryptophan at the end, this CDR3 is likely a read error. The V and J genes are TRBV20-1 and TRBJ2-1; D uncertain. In germline, CDR1 is DFQATT, CDR2 SNEGSKA (reference sequence). Trimming shortened V by 6 bases and J by 8 bases, and 11 bases separated the two germline ends. The CDR3 has 11 amino acids. In DNA, the CDR3 is TGCAGTGCCTCAATCAGCCATGAGCAGTTCCTC. Protein: CSASISHEQFL.

This clonotype was recorded many times. The chain carries TRBV2 and TRBJ2-6; D not certain. CDR1 is SNHLY and CDR2 is FYNNEI in the germline V gene. The length of the CDR3 is 14 residues. Deletions cut 6 bases from V and 0 bases from J, with 6 bases between. CDR3 DNA: TGTGCCAGCAGCGGAACCTCTGGGGCCAACGTCCTGACTTTC. It specifies CASSGTSGANVLTF.

At least ten counts were recorded for this clonotype. The CDR3 DNA is TGTGCTAGTGCTCTAGGGGTAGGTTACAATGAGCAGTTCTTC. The encoded protein is CASALGVGYNEQFF. The V and J genes are TRBV12-5 and TRBJ2-1; TRBD1 might be the D (5 bases). Germline loops: CDR1 LGHNT, CDR2 FRNRAP. The length of the CDR3 is 14 residues. V was shortened by 7 bases and J by 4 bases, with 14 bases between the two germline ends.

Many counts were recorded for this clonotype. CDR3 bases: TGTGCCAGCAGTTTAGCGTGGACAAGATCCACCGGGGAGCTGTTTTTT. Encoded protein: CASSLAWTRSTGELFF. The chain has TRBV27 and TRBJ2-2, with TRBD1 as a possible D gene (5 bases). Trimming took 2 bases from V and 4 from J, leaving 14 bases between them. Per the germline V gene, CDR1 is MNHEY and CDR2 is SMNVEV (reference sequence). There are 16 residues in the CDR3.

This clonotype was observed many times. V usage is TRBV12-3 or TRBV12-4 and J usage is TRBJ2-2, with a possible D match to TRBD1 (6 bases). V lost 3 bases to trimming and J lost 4 bases, with 12 bases between them. The CDR3 length is 15 residues. The CDR3 DNA reads TGTGCCAGCAGTTTCAGGGGCAGGAGCACCGGGGAGCTGTTTTTT. Translating gives CASSFRGRSTGELFF.

There are many counts of this clonotype. This chain connects TRBV20-1 to TRBJ1-5, with a possible D match to TRBD1 (5 bases). V lost 4 bases, J lost 5 bases, and 9 bases lay in between. The germline V gene has CDR1 DFQATT and CDR2 SNEGSKA (reference sequence). The CDR3 has 12 residues. This CDR3 is CSATTDYQPQHF. The CDR3 region has the DNA TGCAGTGCTACGACAGATTATCAGCCCCAGCATTTT.

The gene calls are TRBV4-3 and TRBJ1-6, with 9 bases that match TRBD1. The CDR3 contains 15 residues. CDR1 is LGHNA, CDR2 YSLEER, per germline. The V segment lost 2 bases and the J segment 7 bases; nucleotides outside the gene matches: 3. This chain's CDR3 is CASSQRDRVNSPLHF. Written as DNA, the CDR3 is TGCGCCAGCAGCCAACGGGACAGGGTAAATTCACCCCTCCACTTT.

This clonotype was observed many times. The chain couples TRBV6-2 or TRBV6-3 to TRBJ1-5; perhaps TRBD1 as D (6 bases). CDR3 length: 12 residues. Trimming removed 2 bases from V and 11 bases from J, with 10 bases in between. CDR1 is MNHEY and CDR2 is SVGEGT in the germline V gene. The CDR3: CASSYGAGAQHF. CDR3 sequence (DNA): TGTGCCAGCAGTTACGGGGCAGGGGCCCAGCATTTT.

This clonotype was seen more than once but under ten times. The DNA is left out, because the CDR3 cannot be placed on it with certainty; the CDR3 is given as TCRdb lists it. The chain joins TRBV12-3 or TRBV12-4 to TRBJ2-3; the table assigns TRBD1, which was not confirmed against the DNA. From its first to its last residue, the CDR3 has 14 amino acids. CDR3 in amino acids: CASSSSGGTDMQYF.

The table lists this clonotype with many counts. The chain uses TRBV20-1 and TRBJ2-3; 9 nucleotides agree with TRBD2. CDR3 length: 13 residues. Losses at the gene ends were 6 bases for V and 3 bases for J; bases not matched to a gene: 4. From germline, CDR1 is DFQATT and CDR2 SNEGSKA (reference sequence). The CDR3 DNA reads as TGCAGTGCCTTAGCGGGGGAGACAGATACGCAGTATTTT. Translating it yields CSALAGETDTQYF.

This clonotype was detected ten times or more. This sequence joins TRBV12-3 or TRBV12-4 and TRBJ1-2; 8 nucleotides line up with TRBD1. This CDR3 is built from 14 residues. The trim removed 3 bases at V and 4 bases at J, leaving 4 bases unmatched. CDR3: CASSFGGTGYGYTF. The CDR3 nucleotides are TGTGCCAGCAGTTTTGGCGGGACAGGCTATGGCTACACCTTC.

The gene calls are TRBV20-1 and TRBJ2-7, with 13 bases that match TRBD2. In germline, CDR1 is DFQATT, CDR2 SNEGSKA (reference sequence). The CDR3 is 18 amino acids. J gave up 2 bases and V 4 bases, and 14 bases lay outside the gene matches. This CDR3 is CSAIPPGLAGINPYEQYF. The CDR3 nucleotides are TGCAGTGCTATCCCGCCGGGACTAGCGGGAATTAACCCCTACGAGCAGTACTTC.